The clone carrying this T cell receptor beta chain was counted many times. The entry originates in a study of regulatory T cells in long-lasting Graves disease. V lost 8 bases, J lost 4 bases, and 11 bases stayed unmatched. This CDR3 comprises 14 residues. Germline values: CDR1 MNHNS, CDR2 SASEGT. Assembly of TCR beta libraries relied on iRepertoire HTBI primers together with Arm-PCR of CDR3 regions. TCRdb reanalysed the multiplex PCR reads using MiXCR and keeps one entry per CDR3 protein. The sample yields 550,000 to 600,000 distinct CDR3 sequences, about 16% seen once. Time point specified: newly diagnosed GD, antithyroid drugs for less than 3 months. Scientists built the TCR library using RNA that was extracted from PBMCs. The same specimen was also included in a second study, on T cells in Graves' hyperthyroidism and ophthalmopathy.

The V gene is TRBV6-1, the J gene TRBJ2-7; 7 nucleotides align to TRBD1. The specimen comprised peripheral blood mononuclear cells (PBMCs), sampled at new diagnosis, from a patient treated with antithyroid drugs. The clonotype comes from a man aged 18-30 years with Graves disease. CDR3 sequence reads: CASSEGTVPYEQYF. In DNA, the CDR3 is TGTGCCAGCTCAGAGGGGACAGTCCCATACGAGCAGTACTTC.